This entry lists 5 T cell receptor beta chains sequenced from one sample in a study of cytomegalovirus exposure and HLA in healthy donors. The repertoire was sequenced with immunoSEQ multiplex PCR; TCRdb's copy has only in-frame clones and lacks some. Among tens of thousands of clones listed, around 97% were seen once. The sample consisted of PBMCs. These receptors were obtained from a woman aged 18-29 years in good health and CMV-seropositive.

This clone has just one count. The chain recombines TRBV4-1 with TRBJ2-5; no firm D call. The germline V gene encodes CDR1 MGHRA and CDR2 YSYEKL. This CDR3 comprises 13 residues. V was cut by 4 bases and J by 5 bases, with 11 bases left in between. The CDR3 DNA follows: TGCGCCAGCAGCCTCACGCCGGGTGAGACCCAGTACTTC. Amino acids: CASSLTPGETQYF.

The rearrangement uses TRBV10-1 and TRBJ1-1, with D perhaps matching TRBD1 (5 bases). The CDR3 totals 13 residues. Trimming cost V 2 bases and J 1 base, with 5 bases left between them. Germline CDR1 reads WNHNN; CDR2 reads SYGVQD (reference sequence). The CDR3 region has the DNA TGCGCCAGCAGTGAGGACAGGAACACTGAAGCTTTCTTT. It specifies CASSEDRNTEAFF.

The chain joins TRBV28 to TRBJ1-2, with D possibly matching TRBD1 (6 bases). CDR3 length equals 14 residues. The V gene's germline CDR1 is MDHEN and CDR2 SYDVKM. Trimming stripped 7 bases from V and 3 bases from J, with 15 bases between. The CDR3 spells CASNSGGRYYGYTF. CDR3 coding DNA: TGTGCCAGCAATTCCGGGGGGCGGTACTATGGCTACACCTTC.

This rearrangement joins TRBV2 to TRBJ2-5; TRBD1 might be the D (6 bases). Trimming removed 5 bases from V and 4 bases from J, with 17 bases in between. Germline values: CDR1 SNHLY, CDR2 FYNNEI. The CDR3 extends over 15 amino acids. CDR3 in DNA: TGTGCCAGCAGTTCGGCGACAGGTTTCCCAGAGACCCAGTACTTC. Amino acid sequence: CASSSATGFPETQYF.

This rearrangement joins TRBV6-5 to TRBJ2-7; 8 nucleotides match TRBD1. The length of the CDR3 is 14 residues. J was trimmed by 1 base and V by 5 bases; bases with no gene match: 4. Germline lookup yields CDR1 MNHEY and CDR2 SVGAGI. DNA for the CDR3: TGTGCCAGCAGTGCTCGGACAGGGTCCTACGAGCAGTACTTC. It specifies CASSARTGSYEQYF.